One sample yielded the 9 T cell receptor beta chains listed below, sequenced in a study of early T cells in non-severe SARS-CoV-2 infection. Via MiXCR, TCRdb re-called the 5' RACE reads, giving one row per CDR3 protein. Among under 75,000 distinct CDR3 sequences listed, roughly 13% were seen once. Sequencing input: whole blood. The receptors were gathered from an adult who was a healthcare worker with PCR-confirmed SARS-CoV-2 infection or an uninfected control (not recorded which).

The V call is TRBV29-1, the J call TRBJ2-7; 10 nucleotides line up with TRBD2. CDR1 is SQVTM, CDR2 ANQGSEA, per germline. V trimming: 3 bases; J trimming: 6 bases; junction bases outside the gene matches: 5. CDR3 length: 13 amino acids. The CDR3 loop reads CSVDSRTSGEQYF. CDR3 sequence (DNA): TGCAGCGTTGATTCGCGGACTAGCGGCGAGCAGTACTTC.

The chain combines TRBV14 with TRBJ1-2, with D perhaps TRBD1 (5 bases). The CDR3 extends over 17 amino acids. The V end was cut by 0 bases, the J end by 3 bases, with 17 bases between. Germline CDR1 SGHDN, CDR2 FVKESK. CDR3 DNA sequence: TGTGCCAGCAGCCAAGAAGTTAACAGGTATTTGGACTATGGCTACACCTTC. Translated, it gives CASSQEVNRYLDYGYTF. Full variable domain (remainder filled in from reference TRBV14 and TRBJ1-2): EAGVTQFPSHSVIEKGQTVTLRCDPISGHDNLYWYRRVMGKEIKFLLHFVKESKQDESGMPNNRFLAERTGGTYSTLKVQPAELEDSGVYFCASSQEVNRYLDYGYTFGSGTRLTVV.

This clonotype was detected ten times or more. This rearrangement joins TRBV19 to TRBJ2-5, with a possible D match to TRBD2 (7 bases). Germline-derived CDR1 and CDR2 are LNHDA and SQIVND (reference sequence). The V gene lost 4 bases and the J gene lost 5 bases, with 11 bases spanning the gap. The CDR3 spans 13 residues. The CDR3 DNA is TGTGCCAGTAGTAGTGGGAGGGGGGAGACCCAGTACTTC. Its protein product is CASSSGRGETQYF.

This clonotype was found a few times. The chain employs TRBV29-1 and TRBJ1-4, with D possibly TRBD1 on 6 matching bases. Germline V gene sequence: CDR1 SQVTM, CDR2 ANQGSEA. Trimming pared 7 bases from V and 7 bases from J, leaving 10 bases between. CDR3 size: 11 residues. Written as DNA, the CDR3 is TGCAGCGGCATACAGGGTGAAAAACTGTTTTTT. This gives the protein CSGIQGEKLFF.

This chain uses TRBV28 with TRBJ1-5, with no clear D. The V end was cut by 6 bases, the J end by 4 bases, with 13 bases between. This CDR3 has 14 amino acids. Germline CDR1 is MDHEN and CDR2 is SYDVKM. The CDR3 DNA sequence: TGTGCCAGCAGAACACGGACTGAAAATCAGCCCCAGCATTTT. It specifies CASRTRTENQPQHF.

This clonotype appeared many times. This chain links TRBV28 with TRBJ2-3; TRBD2 is a possible D gene (6 bases). The CDR3 consists of 14 residues. Trimming shortened V by 3 bases and J by 3 bases, and 10 bases separated the two germline ends. The germline V gene has CDR1 MDHEN and CDR2 SYDVKM. This chain's CDR3 is CASSFVAGTDTQYF. CDR3 in DNA: TGTGCCAGCAGTTTCGTCGCGGGGACAGATACGCAGTATTTT. The complete variable domain, with remaining parts taken from reference TRBV28 and TRBJ2-3, reads DVKVTQSSRYLVKRTGEKVFLECVQDMDHENMFWYRQDPGLGLRLIYFSYDVKMKEKGDIPEGYSVSREKKERFSLILESASTNQTSMYLCASSFVAGTDTQYFGPGTRLTVL.

The V gene is TRBV7-3, the J gene TRBJ2-3, with 8 bases that match TRBD2. V shed 5 bases and J 1 base; nucleotides not matched to a gene: 8. This CDR3 has 16 amino acids. CDR1 is SGHTA, CDR2 FQGTGA, per germline. CDR3 in amino acids: CASSPTGTRGTDTQYF. The CDR3 nucleotides read TGTGCCAGCAGCCCGACCGGGACTAGGGGCACAGATACGCAGTATTTT.

J is TRBJ1-1 and V is TRBV28; possibly TRBD1 for D (5 bases). Per the germline V gene, CDR1 is MDHEN and CDR2 is SYDVKM. There are 14 residues in the CDR3. V dropped 7 bases and J dropped 3 bases, with 15 bases sitting between them. In nucleotides, the CDR3 is TGTGCCAGCACCCTCCAAGTGGGGGACACTGAAGCTTTCTTT. As protein: CASTLQVGDTEAFF.

This clonotype has ten or more counts. The chain couples TRBV24-1 to TRBJ2-2; unclear D gene. The germline V gene encodes CDR1 KGHDR and CDR2 SFDVKD. The CDR3 length is 16 residues. V lost 4 bases and J lost 6, with 17 bases in between. In DNA form, the CDR3 reads TGTGCCACCAGTGACCAAATTTCGGACGTTGCCGGGGAGCTGTTTTTT. This sequence encodes CATSDQISDVAGELFF.